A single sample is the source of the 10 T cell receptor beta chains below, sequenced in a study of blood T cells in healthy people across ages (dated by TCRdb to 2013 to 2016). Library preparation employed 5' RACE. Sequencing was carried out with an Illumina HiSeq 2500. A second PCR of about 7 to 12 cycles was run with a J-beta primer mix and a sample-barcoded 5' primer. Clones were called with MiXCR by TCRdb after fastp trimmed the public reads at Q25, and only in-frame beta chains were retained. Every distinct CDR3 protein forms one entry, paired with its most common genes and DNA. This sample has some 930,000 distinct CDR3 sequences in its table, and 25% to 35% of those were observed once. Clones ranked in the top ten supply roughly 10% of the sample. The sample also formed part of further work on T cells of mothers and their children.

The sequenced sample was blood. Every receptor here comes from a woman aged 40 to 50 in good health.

The CDR3: CASSRSSGQTKLFF. DNA of the CDR3: TGTGCCAGCAGTCGCTCATCGGGACAAACAAAACTGTTTTTT. The chain recombines TRBV28 with TRBJ1-4; TRBD1 is a possible D gene (6 bases). In germline, CDR1 is MDHEN, CDR2 SYDVKM. Trimming took off 5 bases at V and 10 bases at J, with 17 bases between the two ends. The CDR3 is made up of 14 amino acids.

The DNA for the CDR3 is TGTGCCTGGAGAGGAGCGAGACAGACCTACGAGCAGTACTTC. Encoded protein: CAWRGARQTYEQYF. The V and J genes are TRBV30 and TRBJ2-4, with D possibly TRBD1 on 5 matching bases. TRBJ2-7 explains the end of the DNA better; the J call may be wrong. This CDR3 is 14 amino acids long. CDR1 and CDR2 from the germline V gene are GTSNPN and SVGIG (reference sequence).

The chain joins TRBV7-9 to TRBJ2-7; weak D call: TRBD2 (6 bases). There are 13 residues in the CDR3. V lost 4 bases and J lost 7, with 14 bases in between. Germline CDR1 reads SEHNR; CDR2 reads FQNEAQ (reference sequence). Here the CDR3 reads CASSYREAWEQYF. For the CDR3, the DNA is TGTGCCAGCAGCTATAGGGAGGCGTGGGAGCAGTACTTC.

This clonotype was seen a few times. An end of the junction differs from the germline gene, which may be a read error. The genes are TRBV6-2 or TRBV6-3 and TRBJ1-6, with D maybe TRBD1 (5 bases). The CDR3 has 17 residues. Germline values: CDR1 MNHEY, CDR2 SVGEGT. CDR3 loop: CTSSYPRGQETNSPLHF. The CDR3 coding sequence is TGTACCAGCAGTTATCCCCGCGGACAAGAGACTAATTCACCCCTCCACTTT.

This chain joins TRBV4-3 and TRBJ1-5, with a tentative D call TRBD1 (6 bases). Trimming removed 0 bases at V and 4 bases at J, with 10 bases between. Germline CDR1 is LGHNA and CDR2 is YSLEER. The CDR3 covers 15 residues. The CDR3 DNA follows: TGCGCCAGCAGCCAAGATAAGGACAGTAATCAGCCCCAGCATTTT. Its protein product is CASSQDKDSNQPQHF.

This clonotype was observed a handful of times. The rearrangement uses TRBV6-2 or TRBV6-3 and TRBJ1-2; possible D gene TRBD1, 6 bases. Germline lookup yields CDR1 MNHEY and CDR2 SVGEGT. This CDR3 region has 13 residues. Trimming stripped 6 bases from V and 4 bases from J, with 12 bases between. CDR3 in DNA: TGTGCCAGCAGACCAAGGGACATCTATGGCTACACCTTC. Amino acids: CASRPRDIYGYTF.

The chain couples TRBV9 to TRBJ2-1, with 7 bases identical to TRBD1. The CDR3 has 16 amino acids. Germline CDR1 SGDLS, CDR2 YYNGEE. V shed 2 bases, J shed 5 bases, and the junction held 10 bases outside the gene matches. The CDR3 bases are TGTGCCAGCAGCGTCCCACAGGGGCGTAGGGACAATGAGCAGTTCTTC. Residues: CASSVPQGRRDNEQFF.

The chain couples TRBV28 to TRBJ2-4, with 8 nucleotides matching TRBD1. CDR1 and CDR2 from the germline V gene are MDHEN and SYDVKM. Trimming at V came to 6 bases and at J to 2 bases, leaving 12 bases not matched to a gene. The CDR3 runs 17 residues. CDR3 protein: CASSPPPQGATKNIQYF. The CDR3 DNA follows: TGTGCCAGCAGCCCACCCCCCCAGGGGGCAACCAAAAACATTCAGTACTTC.

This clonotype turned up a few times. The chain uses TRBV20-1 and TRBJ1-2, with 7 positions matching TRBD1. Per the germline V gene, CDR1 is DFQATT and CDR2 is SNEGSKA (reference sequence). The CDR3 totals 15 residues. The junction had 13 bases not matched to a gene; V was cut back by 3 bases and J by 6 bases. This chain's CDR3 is CSASQRGRLVNGYTF. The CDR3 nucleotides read TGCAGTGCTAGCCAGAGGGGGCGGCTTGTGAATGGCTACACCTTC.

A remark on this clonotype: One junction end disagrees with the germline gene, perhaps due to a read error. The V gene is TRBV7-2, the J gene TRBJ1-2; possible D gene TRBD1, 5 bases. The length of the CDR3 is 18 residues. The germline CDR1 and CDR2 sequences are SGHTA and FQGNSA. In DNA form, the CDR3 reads TGTGCCAGCAGCTTAGCGCATGTATCAAGGGGTGGTAACCATGGCTACACCTTC. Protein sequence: CASSLAHVSRGGNHGYTF.